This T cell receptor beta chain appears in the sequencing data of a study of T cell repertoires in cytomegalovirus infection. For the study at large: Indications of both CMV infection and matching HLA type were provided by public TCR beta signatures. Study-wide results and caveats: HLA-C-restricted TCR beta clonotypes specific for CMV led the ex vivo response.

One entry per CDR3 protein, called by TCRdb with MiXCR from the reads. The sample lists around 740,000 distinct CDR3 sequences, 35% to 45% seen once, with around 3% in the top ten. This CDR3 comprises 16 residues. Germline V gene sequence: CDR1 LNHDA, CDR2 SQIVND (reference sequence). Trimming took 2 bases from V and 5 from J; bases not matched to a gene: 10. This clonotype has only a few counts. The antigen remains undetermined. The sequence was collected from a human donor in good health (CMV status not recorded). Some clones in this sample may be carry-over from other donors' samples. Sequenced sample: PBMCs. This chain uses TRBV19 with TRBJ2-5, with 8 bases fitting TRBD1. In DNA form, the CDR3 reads TGTGCCAGTAGTATACTGGGCAGGGGGCGGTTGGAGACCCAGTACTTC. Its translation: CASSILGRGRLETQYF.